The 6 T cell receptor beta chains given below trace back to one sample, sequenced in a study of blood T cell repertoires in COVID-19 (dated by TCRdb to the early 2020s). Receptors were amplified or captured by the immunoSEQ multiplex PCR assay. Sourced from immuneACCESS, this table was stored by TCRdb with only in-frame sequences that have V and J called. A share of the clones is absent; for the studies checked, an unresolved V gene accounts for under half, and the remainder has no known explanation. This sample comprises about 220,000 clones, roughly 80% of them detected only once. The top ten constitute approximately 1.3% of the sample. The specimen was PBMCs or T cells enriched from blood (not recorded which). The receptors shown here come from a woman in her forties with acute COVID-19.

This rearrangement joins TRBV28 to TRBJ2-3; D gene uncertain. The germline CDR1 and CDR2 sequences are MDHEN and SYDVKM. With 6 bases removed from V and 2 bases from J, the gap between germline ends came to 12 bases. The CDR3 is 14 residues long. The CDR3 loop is CASSPRANTDTQYF. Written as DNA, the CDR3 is TGTGCCAGCAGCCCCCGCGCTAACACAGATACGCAGTATTTT. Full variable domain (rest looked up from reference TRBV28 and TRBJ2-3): DVKVTQSSRYLVKRTGEKVFLECVQDMDHENMFWYRQDPGLGLRLIYFSYDVKMKEKGDIPEGYSVSREKKERFSLILESASTNQTSMYLCASSPRANTDTQYFGPGTRLTVL.

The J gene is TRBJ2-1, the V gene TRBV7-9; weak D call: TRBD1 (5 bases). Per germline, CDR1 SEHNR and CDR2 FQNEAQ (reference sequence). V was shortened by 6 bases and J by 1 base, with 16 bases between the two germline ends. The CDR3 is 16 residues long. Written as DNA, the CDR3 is TGTGCCAGCAGGCCCAAGACAGTTAATTCCTACAATGAGCAGTTCTTC. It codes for CASRPKTVNSYNEQFF.

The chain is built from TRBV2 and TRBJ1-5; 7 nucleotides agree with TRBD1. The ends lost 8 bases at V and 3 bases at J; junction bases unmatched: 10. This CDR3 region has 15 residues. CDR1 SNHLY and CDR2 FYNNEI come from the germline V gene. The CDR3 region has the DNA TGTGCCAGCCGTATGGAAACAGGGGACAATCAGCCCCAGCATTTT. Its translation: CASRMETGDNQPQHF.

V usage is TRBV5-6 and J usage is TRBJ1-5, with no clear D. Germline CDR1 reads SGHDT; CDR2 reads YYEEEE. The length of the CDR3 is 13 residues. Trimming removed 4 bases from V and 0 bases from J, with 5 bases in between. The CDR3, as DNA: TGTGCCAGCAGCCGTTATAGCAATCAGCCCCAGCATTTT. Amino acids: CASSRYSNQPQHF.

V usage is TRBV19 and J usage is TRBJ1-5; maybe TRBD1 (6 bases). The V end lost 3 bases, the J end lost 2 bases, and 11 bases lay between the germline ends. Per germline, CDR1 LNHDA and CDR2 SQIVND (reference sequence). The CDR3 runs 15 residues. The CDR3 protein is CASSIGEGGNQPQHF. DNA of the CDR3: TGTGCCAGTAGTATTGGTGAGGGGGGCAATCAGCCCCAGCATTTT. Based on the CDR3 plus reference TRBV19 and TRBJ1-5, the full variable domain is DGGITQSPKYLFRKEGQNVTLSCEQNLNHDAMYWYRQDPGQGLRLIYYSQIVNDFQKGDIAEGYSVSREKKESFPLTVTSAQKNPTAFYLCASSIGEGGNQPQHFGDGTRLSIL.

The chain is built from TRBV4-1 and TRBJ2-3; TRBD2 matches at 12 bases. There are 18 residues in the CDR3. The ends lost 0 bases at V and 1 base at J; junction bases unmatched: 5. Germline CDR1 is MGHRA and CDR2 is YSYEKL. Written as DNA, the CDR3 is TGCGCCAGCAGCCAAGAGACTAGCGGGGGACCTCGCACAGATACGCAGTATTTT. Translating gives CASSQETSGGPRTDTQYF.